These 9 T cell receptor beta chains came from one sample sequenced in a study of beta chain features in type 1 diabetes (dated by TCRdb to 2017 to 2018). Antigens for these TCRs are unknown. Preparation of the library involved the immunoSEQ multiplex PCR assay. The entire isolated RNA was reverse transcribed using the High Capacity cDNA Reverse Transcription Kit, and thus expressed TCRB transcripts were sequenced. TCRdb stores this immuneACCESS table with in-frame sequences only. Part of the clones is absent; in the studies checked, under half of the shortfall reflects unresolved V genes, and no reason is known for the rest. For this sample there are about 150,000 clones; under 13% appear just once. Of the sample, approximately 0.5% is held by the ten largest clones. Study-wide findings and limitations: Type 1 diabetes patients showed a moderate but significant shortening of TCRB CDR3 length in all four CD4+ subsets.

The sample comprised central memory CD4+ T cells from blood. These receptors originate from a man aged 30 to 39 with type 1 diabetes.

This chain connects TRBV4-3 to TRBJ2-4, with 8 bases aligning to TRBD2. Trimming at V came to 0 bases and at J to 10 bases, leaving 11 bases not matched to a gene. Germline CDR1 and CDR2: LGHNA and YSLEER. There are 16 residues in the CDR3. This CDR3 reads CASSQERLGGGGIQYF. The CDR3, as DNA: TGCGCCAGCAGCCAAGAACGGCTCGGGGGGGGAGGGATTCAGTACTTC.

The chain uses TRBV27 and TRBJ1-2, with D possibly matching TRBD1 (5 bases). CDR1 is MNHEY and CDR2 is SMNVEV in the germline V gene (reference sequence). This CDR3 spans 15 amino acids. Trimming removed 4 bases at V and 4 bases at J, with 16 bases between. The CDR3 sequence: CASSSPQDGIYGYTF. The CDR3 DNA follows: TGTGCCAGCAGTTCCCCACAGGACGGTATCTATGGCTACACCTTC.

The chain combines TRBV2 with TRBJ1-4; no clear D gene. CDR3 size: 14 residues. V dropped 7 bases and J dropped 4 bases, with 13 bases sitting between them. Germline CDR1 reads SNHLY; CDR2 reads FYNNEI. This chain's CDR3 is CASNRGQYNEKLFF. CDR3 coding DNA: TGTGCCAGCAACCGTGGGCAGTATAATGAAAAACTGTTTTTT.

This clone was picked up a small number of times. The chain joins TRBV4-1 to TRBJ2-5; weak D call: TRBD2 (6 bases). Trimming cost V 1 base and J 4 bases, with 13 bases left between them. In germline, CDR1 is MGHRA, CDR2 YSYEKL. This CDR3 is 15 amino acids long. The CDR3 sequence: CASSQGSSVRETQYF. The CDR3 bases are TGCGCCAGCAGCCAAGGGTCTAGCGTTAGAGAGACCCAGTACTTC.

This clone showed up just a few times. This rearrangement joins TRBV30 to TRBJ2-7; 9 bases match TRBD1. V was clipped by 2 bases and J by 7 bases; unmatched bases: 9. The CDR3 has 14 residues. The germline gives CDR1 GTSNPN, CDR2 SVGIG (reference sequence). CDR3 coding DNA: TGTGCCTGGAGTAACGTGCCGGGACAGGGTGAGCAGTACTTC. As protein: CAWSNVPGQGEQYF.

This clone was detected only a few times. This CDR3 reads CAISEGDRVSYEQYF. The CDR3, as DNA: TGTGCCATCAGTGAGGGGGACAGGGTCTCCTACGAGCAGTACTTC. The chain recombines TRBV10-3 with TRBJ2-7; 9 bases are shared with TRBD1. With 2 bases clipped from V and 0 bases from J, the junction kept 2 bases outside the gene matches. Germline V lookup: CDR1 ENHRY, CDR2 SYGVKD. This CDR3 is 15 amino acids long.

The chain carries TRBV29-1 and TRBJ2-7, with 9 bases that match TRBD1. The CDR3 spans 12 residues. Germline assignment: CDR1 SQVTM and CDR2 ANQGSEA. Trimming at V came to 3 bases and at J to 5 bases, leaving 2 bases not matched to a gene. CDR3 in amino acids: CSVDGDRDEQYF. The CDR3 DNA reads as TGCAGCGTTGATGGGGACAGGGACGAGCAGTACTTC.

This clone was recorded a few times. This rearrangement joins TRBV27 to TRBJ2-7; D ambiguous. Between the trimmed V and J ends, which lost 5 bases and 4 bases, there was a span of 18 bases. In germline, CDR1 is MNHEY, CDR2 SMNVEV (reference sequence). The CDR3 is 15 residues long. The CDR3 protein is CASSLTKDMSYEQYF. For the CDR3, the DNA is TGTGCCAGCAGTCTAACCAAAGATATGTCTTACGAGCAGTACTTC.

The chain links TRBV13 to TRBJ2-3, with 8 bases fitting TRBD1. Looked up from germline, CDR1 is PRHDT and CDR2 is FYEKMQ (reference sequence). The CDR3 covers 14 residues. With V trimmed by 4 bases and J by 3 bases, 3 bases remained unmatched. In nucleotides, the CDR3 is TGTGCCAGCAGCTCCGGACAGGGAACAGATACGCAGTATTTT. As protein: CASSSGQGTDTQYF.